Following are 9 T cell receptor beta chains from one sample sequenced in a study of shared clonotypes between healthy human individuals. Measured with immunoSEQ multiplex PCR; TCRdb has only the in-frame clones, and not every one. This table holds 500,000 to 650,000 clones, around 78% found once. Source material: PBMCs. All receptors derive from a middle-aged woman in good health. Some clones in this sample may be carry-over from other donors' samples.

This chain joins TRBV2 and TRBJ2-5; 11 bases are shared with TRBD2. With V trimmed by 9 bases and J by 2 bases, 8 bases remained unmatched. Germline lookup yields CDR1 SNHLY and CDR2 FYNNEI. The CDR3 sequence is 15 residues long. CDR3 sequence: CASSSLAGGQETQYF. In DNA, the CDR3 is TGTGCCAGTTCCTCCCTAGCGGGGGGACAAGAGACCCAGTACTTC. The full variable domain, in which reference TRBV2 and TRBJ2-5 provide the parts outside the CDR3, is EPEVTQTPSHQVTQMGQEVILRCVPISNHLYFYWYRQILGQKVEFLVSFYNNEISEKSEIFDDQFSVERPDGSNFTLKIRSTKLEDSAMYFCASSSLAGGQETQYFGPGTRLLVL.

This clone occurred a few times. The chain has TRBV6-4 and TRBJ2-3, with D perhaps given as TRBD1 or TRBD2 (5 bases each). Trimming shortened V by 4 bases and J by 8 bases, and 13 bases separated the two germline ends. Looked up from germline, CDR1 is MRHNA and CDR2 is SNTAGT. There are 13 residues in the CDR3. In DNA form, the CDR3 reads TGTGCCAGCAGTGGGGACGGCGTGGGTACGCAGTATTTT. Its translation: CASSGDGVGTQYF.

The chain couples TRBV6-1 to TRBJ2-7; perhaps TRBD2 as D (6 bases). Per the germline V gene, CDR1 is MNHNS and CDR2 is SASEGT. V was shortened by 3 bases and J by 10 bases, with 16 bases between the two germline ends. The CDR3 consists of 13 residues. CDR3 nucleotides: TGTGCCAGCAGTGATAGGGCGGGGACTTTTCAGTACTTC. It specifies CASSDRAGTFQYF.

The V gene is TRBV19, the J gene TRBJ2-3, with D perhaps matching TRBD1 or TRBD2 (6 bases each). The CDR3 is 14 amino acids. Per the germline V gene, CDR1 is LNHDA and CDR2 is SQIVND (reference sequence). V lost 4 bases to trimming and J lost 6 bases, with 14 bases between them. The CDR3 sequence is CASSNPGAGDTQYF. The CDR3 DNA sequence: TGTGCCAGTAGTAATCCGGGGGCGGGGGATACGCAGTATTTT.

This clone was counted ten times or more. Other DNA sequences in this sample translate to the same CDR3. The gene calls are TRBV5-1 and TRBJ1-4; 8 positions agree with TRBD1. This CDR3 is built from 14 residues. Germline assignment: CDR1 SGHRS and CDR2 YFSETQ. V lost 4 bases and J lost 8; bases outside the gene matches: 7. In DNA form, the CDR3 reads TGCGCCAGCAGCGCGGACAGGGAGGGGGAAAAACTGTTTTTT. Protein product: CASSADREGEKLFF.

The CDR3 bases are TGCGCCAGCAGCCATTATAGAGACAGACTCTACGAGCAGTACTTC. Its translation: CASSHYRDRLYEQYF. V gene TRBV4-3 combines with J gene TRBJ2-7, with D possibly matching TRBD1 (5 bases). In germline, CDR1 is LGHNA, CDR2 YSLEER. V was trimmed by 3 bases and J by 3 bases, leaving 15 bases between them. The CDR3 spans 15 residues.

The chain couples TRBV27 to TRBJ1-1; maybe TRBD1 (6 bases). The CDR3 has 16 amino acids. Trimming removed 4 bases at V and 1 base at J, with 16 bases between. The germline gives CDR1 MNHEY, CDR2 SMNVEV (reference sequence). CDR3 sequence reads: CASSYRDIRSNTEAFF. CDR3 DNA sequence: TGTGCCAGCAGTTACCGGGACATCCGATCGAACACTGAAGCTTTCTTT.

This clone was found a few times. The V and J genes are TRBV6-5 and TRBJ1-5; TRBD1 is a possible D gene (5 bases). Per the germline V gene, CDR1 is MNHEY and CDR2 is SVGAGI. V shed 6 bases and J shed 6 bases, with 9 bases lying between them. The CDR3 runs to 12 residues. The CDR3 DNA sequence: TGTGCCAGCAGGCAGGGTGCTCAGCCCCAGCATTTT. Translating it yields CASRQGAQPQHF.

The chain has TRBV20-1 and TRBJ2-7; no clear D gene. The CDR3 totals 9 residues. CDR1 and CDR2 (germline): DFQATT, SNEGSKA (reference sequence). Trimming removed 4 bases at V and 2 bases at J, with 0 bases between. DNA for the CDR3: TGCAGTGCTACCTACGAGCAGTACTTC. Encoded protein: CSATYEQYF.